The rows below give T cell receptor beta chains drawn from one sample of a study of blood T cell repertoires in COVID-19. Method: immunoSEQ multiplex PCR; TCRdb's copy keeps in-frame clones and lacks some. This sample has some 300,000 clones, with about nine tenths found just once. The sequenced sample consisted of peripheral blood. All receptors derive from a man in his late teens or twenties with active or convalescent COVID-19. CDR3s include the opening cysteine and the closing phenylalanine or tryptophan. D genes are given only for firm matches. Size is omitted from some rows. Given values are once, few, many or a class for expanded clones.

TRBJ2-7 TRBD2 - TRBV18 CASSPSGSYAYEQYF TGTGCCAGCTCACCAAGCGGGAGTTACGCCTACGAGCAGTACTTC
TRBJ2-7 TRBD1 - TRBV5-1 CASSLSGTAYEQYF TGCGCCAGCAGCTTGTCCGGGACAGCCTACGAGCAGTACTTC
TRBJ1-2 TRBD1 - TRBV5-6 CASTLTGVNGYTF TGTGCCAGCACCCTAACAGGGGTGAATGGCTACACCTTC
TRBJ1-4 - - TRBV4-3 CASSQGSGSANEKLFF TGCGCCAGCAGCCAAGGTTCGGGGTCCGCGAATGAAAAACTGTTTTTT
TRBJ2-5 - - TRBV28 CASSLETGTLQETQYF TGTGCCAGCAGTTTAGAGACCGGGACACTCCAAGAGACCCAGTACTTC
TRBJ1-4 - - TRBV3-1/TRBV3-2 CASSNLTDSSEKLFF TGTGCCAGCAGTAACCTAACTGACAGCTCAGAAAAACTGTTTTTT
TRBJ1-2 - - TRBV4-1 CASSQDPPRGNYGYTF TGCGCCAGCAGCCAAGATCCCCCGCGGGGCAACTATGGCTACACCTTC
TRBJ1-5 TRBD1 - TRBV6-5 CASGDRQNNQPQHF TGTGCCAGCGGGGACAGGCAAAACAATCAGCCCCAGCATTTT
TRBJ2-3 TRBD1 - TRBV7-9 CASSLDRGYDTQYF TGTGCCAGCAGCCTCGACAGGGGGTATGATACGCAGTATTTT
TRBJ2-7 - - TRBV27 CASRGSGFSNEQYF TGTGCCAGCAGGGGGTCGGGATTCTCTAACGAGCAGTACTTC
TRBJ2-1 - - TRBV4-3 CASSPFLSYEQFF TGCGCCAGCAGCCCTTTTCTTAGTTATGAGCAGTTCTTC
TRBJ2-3 - - TRBV11-2 CASSLRVNQADTQYF TGTGCCAGCAGCCTCAGGGTTAATCAGGCGGATACGCAGTATTTT
TRBJ2-7 TRBD2 few TRBV7-9 CASSHASGAYYEQYF TGTGCCAGCAGCCACGCTAGCGGGGCGTACTACGAGCAGTACTTC
TRBJ1-5 - - TRBV6-4 CASSEPDIDVNQPQHF TGTGCCAGCAGTGAACCCGACATCGATGTTAATCAGCCCCAGCATTTT
TRBJ2-3 - - TRBV2 CASSDRSGSATDTQYF TGTGCCAGCAGTGATAGGTCAGGGTCGGCCACAGATACGCAGTATTTT
TRBJ2-7 TRBD1 few TRBV7-9 CASSSMGQGWYEQYF TGTGCCAGCAGCTCCATGGGACAGGGGTGGTACGAGCAGTACTTC
TRBJ2-1 - - TRBV11-2 CASSSPLDRYNEQFF TGTGCCAGCAGCTCCCCCTTGGACAGATACAATGAGCAGTTCTTC
TRBJ2-1 - once TRBV11-2 CASSLGRNEQFF TGTGCCAGCAGCTTAGGTCGCAATGAGCAGTTCTTC
TRBJ1-1 - once TRBV28 CASSYKLNTEAFF TGTGCCAGCAGTTACAAATTGAACACTGAAGCTTTCTTT
TRBJ1-6 TRBD1 - TRBV5-4 CASSSVADRGNSPLHF TGTGCCAGCAGCTCGGTGGCCGACAGGGGTAATTCACCCCTCCACTTT
TRBJ2-1 TRBD2 - TRBV7-3 CASSLVAGGRYNEQFF TGTGCCAGCAGCTTAGTAGCGGGAGGGCGGTACAATGAGCAGTTCTTC
TRBJ1-5 TRBD1 few TRBV7-9 CASSPDRGSQPQHF TGTGCCAGCAGCCCGGACAGGGGGAGTCAGCCCCAGCATTTT
TRBJ2-2 TRBD1 - TRBV15 CATSRERGTGGEAGELFF TGTGCCACCAGCAGAGAGCGGGGGACAGGGGGCGAGGCCGGGGAGCTGTTTTTT
TRBJ2-3 - - TRBV5-1 CASSLVRTTLHF TGCGCCAGCAGCTTGGTTCGGACTACCCTCCATTTT
TRBJ2-5 - - TRBV6-5 CASSDIPKTQYF TGTGCCAGCTCGGACATTCCCAAGACCCAGTACTTC
TRBJ2-1 TRBD2 - TRBV7-8 CASSPQRLASKADEQFF TGTGCCAGCAGCCCCCAAAGACTAGCGAGCAAGGCGGATGAGCAGTTCTTC
TRBJ1-1 - - TRBV18 CASSTATGRNTEAFF TGTGCCAGCTCAACCGCGACAGGTCGGAATACTGAAGCTTTCTTT
TRBJ1-5 - - TRBV28 CASSFSKGGNQPQHF TGTGCCAGCAGTTTTAGTAAGGGGGGCAATCAGCCCCAGCATTTT
TRBJ2-5 TRBD1 - TRBV4-3 CASSQGTGGRETQYF TGCGCCAGCAGCCAAGGGACAGGGGGCAGGGAGACCCAGTACTTC
TRBJ2-1 - few TRBV5-6 CASSWGRPYNEQFF TGTGCCAGCAGCTGGGGGAGGCCCTACAATGAGCAGTTCTTC
TRBJ2-6 - once TRBV11-3 CASSPGANVLTF TGTGCCAGCAGCCCAGGGGCCAACGTCCTGACTTTC
TRBJ2-1 TRBD1 - TRBV10-3 CAIGQGINEQFF TGTGCCATCGGACAGGGAATAAATGAGCAGTTCTTC